What follows are 30 T cell receptor beta chains derived from one specimen sequenced in a study. From the RT-PCR reads, TCRdb called clonotypes with MiXCR, one entry per CDR3 protein. The table records hundreds of thousands of distinct CDR3 sequences, over 12% of them present only once. The sequenced sample consisted of memory CD4+ T cells from blood. Receptor source: a female donor in good health, serving as a healthy control.

The rearrangement links TRBV20-1 to TRBJ2-1; 7 bases line up with TRBD2. The junction had 1 base not matched to a gene; V was cut back by 3 bases and J by 5 bases. Germline loops: CDR1 DFQATT, CDR2 SNEGSKA (reference sequence). This CDR3 contains 12 residues. CDR3: CSARLADNEQFF. The CDR3 DNA is TGCAGTGCTAGGCTAGCGGACAATGAGCAGTTCTTC.

V usage is TRBV6-2 or TRBV6-3 and J usage is TRBJ2-7; the match to TRBD1 covers 8 bases. The CDR3 loop spans 15 amino acids. Per the germline V gene, CDR1 is MNHEY and CDR2 is SVGEGT. The J segment lost 1 base and the V segment lost 2 bases, leaving 4 bases of the junction unmatched. CDR3: CASSYEDRASYEQYF. In nucleotides, the CDR3 is TGTGCCAGCAGTTACGAGGACAGGGCGTCCTACGAGCAGTACTTC.

This clonotype was recorded only once. CDR3 residues: CSASTSGRGEVEEQYF. The DNA of the CDR3 is TGCAGTGCTAGCACCAGCGGGCGGGGAGAAGTTGAAGAGCAGTACTTC. The chain combines TRBV20-1 with TRBJ2-7; TRBD2 might be the D (6 bases). Trimming removed 3 bases at V and 7 bases at J, with 25 bases between. The germline V gene has CDR1 DFQATT and CDR2 SNEGSKA (reference sequence). The length of the CDR3 is 16 residues.

This clonotype was seen many times. The chain recombines TRBV28 with TRBJ2-7, with TRBD2 identical over 8 bases. The germline V gene encodes CDR1 MDHEN and CDR2 SYDVKM. V trimming: 6 bases; J trimming: 6 bases; junction bases outside the gene matches: 13. The CDR3 consists of 15 residues. CDR3 nucleotide sequence: TGTGCCAGCAGCCCTCCGGGCGGGGGGCGCTTCGAGCAGTACTTC. Its translation is CASSPPGGGRFEQYF.

This clonotype showed up just a few times. The rearrangement uses TRBV20-1 and TRBJ1-2; 7 nucleotides agree with TRBD1. With 3 bases clipped from V and 8 bases from J, the junction kept 12 bases outside the gene matches. CDR1 is DFQATT, CDR2 SNEGSKA, per germline (reference sequence). The CDR3 totals 14 residues. The CDR3 region has the DNA TGCAGTGCTAGTCTACGACAGGGCGAAGAGGGCTACACCTTC. It codes for CSASLRQGEEGYTF.

The V call is TRBV4-3, the J call TRBJ2-1; 12 bases are shared with TRBD2. Germline CDR1 and CDR2: LGHNA and YSLEER. There are 17 residues in the CDR3. The J segment lost 4 bases and the V segment lost 1 base, leaving 5 bases of the junction unmatched. The CDR3 spells CASSQGLAGVGYNEQFF. The CDR3 region has the DNA TGCGCCAGCAGCCAAGGACTAGCGGGAGTGGGGTACAATGAGCAGTTCTTC.

The chain uses TRBV25-1 and TRBJ2-3, with 7 bases fitting TRBD2. Germline V lookup: CDR1 MGHDK, CDR2 SYGVNS. This CDR3 region has 13 residues. The V segment lost 7 bases and the J segment 8 bases; nucleotides outside the gene matches: 9. The CDR3 DNA reads as TGTGCCAGCACCATGGGAGGGGATCGTACGCAGTATTTT. As protein: CASTMGGDRTQYF.

This clonotype turned up a few times. The rearrangement links TRBV20-1 to TRBJ2-1, with 8 bases aligning to TRBD2. The CDR3 is 14 residues long. After removal of 5 bases from V and 1 base from J, the junction contained 4 bases not matched to a gene. The germline CDR1 and CDR2 sequences are DFQATT and SNEGSKA (reference sequence). The CDR3, as DNA: TGCAGTGCTCGAAAGCGGGAGTCCTACAATGAGCAGTTCTTC. This codes for CSARKRESYNEQFF.

Only a few counts were recorded for this clonotype. This chain joins TRBV7-7 and TRBJ1-4; D perhaps matches TRBD1 (6 bases). Germline CDR1 is SSHAT and CDR2 is FNYEAQ (reference sequence). Trimming left V 5 bases short and J 7 bases short, with 14 bases between. This CDR3 region has 14 residues. The CDR3: CASSLGQPGEKLFF. The CDR3 DNA reads TGTGCCAGCAGCCTTGGACAGCCAGGTGAAAAACTGTTTTTT.

This clonotype appeared many times. V is TRBV6-5 and J is TRBJ2-1; 9 nucleotides agree with TRBD1. The CDR3 totals 15 residues. CDR1 and CDR2 (germline): MNHEY, SVGAGI. V shed 2 bases, J shed 5 bases, and the junction held 4 bases outside the gene matches. The CDR3 DNA is TGTGCCAGCAGTTACGGGGACAGGGCCCACAATGAGCAGTTCTTC. It yields the protein CASSYGDRAHNEQFF.

The sample holds a few counts of this clonotype. The genes are TRBV20-1 and TRBJ1-5, with TRBD1 matching 7 bases. CDR3 length equals 14 residues. The V gene end was trimmed by 0 bases and the J gene end by 1 base; junction bases not matched to a gene: 0. Germline values: CDR1 DFQATT, CDR2 SNEGSKA (reference sequence). The CDR3 region has the DNA TGCAGTGCTAGAGAGGGACAGAGCAATCAGCCCCAGCATTTT. Its protein is CSAREGQSNQPQHF.

This clonotype turned up a few times. The chain recombines TRBV5-6 with TRBJ1-6; D is possibly TRBD1 (5 bases). The CDR3 totals 13 residues. The V gene's germline CDR1 is SGHDT and CDR2 YYEEEE. V shed 1 base and J shed 8 bases, with 7 bases lying between them. In nucleotides, the CDR3 is TGTGCCAGCAGCTTGTGGGGGGATTCACCCCTCCACTTT. Amino acids: CASSLWGDSPLHF.

This clonotype was seen a handful of times. This chain connects TRBV20-1 to TRBJ2-5; D possibly corresponds to TRBD1 (5 bases). Trimming shortened V by 5 bases and J by 2 bases, and 12 bases separated the two germline ends. CDR1 is DFQATT and CDR2 is SNEGSKA in the germline V gene (reference sequence). The CDR3 length is 13 residues. Here the CDR3 reads CSAGHRIQETQYF. For the CDR3, the DNA is TGCAGTGCTGGCCACAGGATTCAAGAGACCCAGTACTTC.

Note on this clonotype: Because it lacks the conserved phenylalanine or tryptophan at the end, this CDR3 is likely a read error. The rearrangement uses TRBV7-2 and TRBJ2-1, with TRBD2 matching 10 bases. V gave up 1 base and J gave up 4 bases; unmatched junction bases: 1. Per the germline V gene, CDR1 is SGHTA and CDR2 is FQGNSA. The CDR3 runs to 15 residues. The CDR3 here is CASSLGAGGYNEQFV. CDR3 in DNA: TGTGCCAGCAGCTTAGGAGCGGGGGGGTACAATGAGCAGTTCGTC.

This clonotype showed up many times. This chain uses TRBV7-6 with TRBJ2-5; 8 bases are a match to TRBD2. V was clipped by 3 bases and J by 2 bases; unmatched bases: 5. Germline CDR1 reads SGHVS; CDR2 reads FNYEAQ. This CDR3 has 15 amino acids. CDR3 protein: CASSFGRGSQETQYF. CDR3 bases: TGTGCCAGCAGCTTCGGGAGGGGCAGTCAAGAGACCCAGTACTTC.

This clonotype was observed at least ten times. This rearrangement joins TRBV7-8 to TRBJ2-3, with 8 positions matching TRBD1. Unmatched junction bases numbered 9, after V lost 7 bases and J lost 6 bases. CDR1 is SGHVS, CDR2 FQNEAQ, per germline. The CDR3 has 14 amino acids. The CDR3 coding sequence is TGTGCCAGCATCCCAGGGGGCGCTTCGGATACGCAGTATTTT. Its protein is CASIPGGASDTQYF. Full variable domain (remainder filled in from reference TRBV7-8 and TRBJ2-3): GAGVSQSPRYKVAKRGQDVALRCDPISGHVSLFWYQQALGQGPEFLTYFQNEAQLDKSGLPSDRFFAERPEGSVSTLKIQRTQQEDSAVYLCASIPGGASDTQYFGPGTRLTVL.

This clonotype was recorded many times. The chain carries TRBV20-1 and TRBJ2-5; D possibly corresponds to TRBD1 (6 bases). Germline assignment: CDR1 DFQATT and CDR2 SNEGSKA (reference sequence). The CDR3 is made up of 14 amino acids. The CDR3 protein is CSPYRAGTQETQYF. The DNA for the CDR3 is TGCAGCCCCTACAGGGCGGGCACCCAAGAGACCCAGTACTTC.

This clonotype was counted only a few times. The chain is built from TRBV7-7 and TRBJ1-5; D unclear. CDR1 SSHAT and CDR2 FNYEAQ come from the germline V gene (reference sequence). There are 14 residues in the CDR3. V lost 0 bases to trimming and J lost 6 bases, with 9 bases between them. The CDR3 reads CASSLASPGQPQHF. As DNA, the CDR3 is TGTGCCAGCAGCTTAGCTTCTCCAGGTCAGCCCCAGCATTTT.

The chain links TRBV24-1 to TRBJ2-5; 7 bases fit TRBD1. Losses at the gene ends were 3 bases for V and 4 bases for J; bases not matched to a gene: 10. There are 16 residues in the CDR3. Germline V gene sequence: CDR1 KGHDR, CDR2 SFDVKD. CDR3 region: CATSDHPRTGGETQYF. CDR3 DNA: TGTGCCACCAGTGATCACCCACGGACAGGCGGAGAGACCCAGTACTTC.

This clonotype was counted many times. The chain uses TRBV15 and TRBJ2-5; D tentatively reads TRBD1 or TRBD2 (5 bases each). The CDR3 consists of 15 residues. CDR1 is LNHNV and CDR2 is YYDKDF in the germline V gene (reference sequence). The V end was cut by 3 bases, the J end by 2 bases, with 13 bases between. Here the CDR3 DNA reads TGTGCCACCAGCAGGGATCCGGGACCACAAGAGACCCAGTACTTC. This sequence encodes CATSRDPGPQETQYF.

The chain links TRBV10-3 to TRBJ2-1, with no clear D. This CDR3 contains 14 residues. Per the germline V gene, CDR1 is ENHRY and CDR2 is SYGVKD. With 3 bases removed from V and 5 bases from J, the gap between germline ends came to 11 bases. The CDR3 DNA follows: TGTGCCATCAGTGATGGCCGCGTCAACAATGAGCAGTTCTTC. Its protein product is CAISDGRVNNEQFF.

The genes are TRBV5-1 and TRBJ2-3, with a possible D match to TRBD2 (5 bases). Germline-derived CDR1 and CDR2 are SGHRS and YFSETQ. The CDR3 loop spans 14 amino acids. V lost 2 bases to trimming and J lost 4 bases, with 11 bases between them. DNA for the CDR3: TGCGCCAGCAGCTTCAAGGTGGGAGCAGATACGCAGTATTTT. Protein sequence: CASSFKVGADTQYF.

The rearrangement uses TRBV7-2 and TRBJ1-2; D is unresolved. There are 15 residues in the CDR3. The ends were cut back, 0 bases at V and 4 bases at J, with 12 bases in the middle. Per germline, CDR1 SGHTA and CDR2 FQGNSA. For the CDR3, the DNA is TGTGCCAGCAGCTTAGCGTTGGCGGCCCCCTATGGCTACACCTTC. Translation gives CASSLALAAPYGYTF.

Many counts were recorded for this clonotype. The chain links TRBV6-5 to TRBJ1-2; D is unclear. Trimming cost V 6 bases and J 8 bases, with 19 bases left between them. The CDR3 loop spans 14 amino acids. From germline, CDR1 is MNHEY and CDR2 SVGAGI. CDR3 loop: CASSRMGFSEGYTF. The CDR3 bases are TGTGCCAGCAGCCGAATGGGCTTTTCGGAGGGCTACACCTTC.

This clonotype has a handful of counts. The rearrangement links TRBV30 to TRBJ2-7; no clear D. The CDR3 extends over 12 amino acids. The germline V gene has CDR1 GTSNPN and CDR2 SVGIG (reference sequence). V gave up 2 bases and J gave up 5 bases, with 10 bases separating them. The CDR3 bases are TGTGCCTGGAGTAACAATGTTAACGAGCAGTACTTC. Its translation: CAWSNNVNEQYF.

This clonotype was counted between two and nine times. The chain has TRBV5-1 and TRBJ2-2, with TRBD2 matching over 10 bases. The J segment lost 2 bases and the V segment lost 5 bases, leaving 9 bases of the junction unmatched. Per germline, CDR1 SGHRS and CDR2 YFSETQ. The length of the CDR3 is 17 residues. The CDR3 loop is CASSFLAGAPNTGELFF. The CDR3 nucleotides read TGCGCCAGCAGTTTTCTAGCGGGAGCTCCAAACACCGGGGAGCTGTTTTTT.

This clonotype was counted ten times or more. The rearrangement uses TRBV10-3 and TRBJ2-7; D is ambiguous. Deletions cut 4 bases from V and 6 bases from J, with 7 bases between. CDR1 and CDR2 (germline): ENHRY, SYGVKD. The CDR3 runs to 11 residues. The CDR3 reads CAISGSGEQYF. The CDR3 DNA follows: TGTGCCATCAGTGGTTCCGGCGAGCAGTACTTC.

This clonotype appeared many times. The chain employs TRBV7-2 and TRBJ1-2; D is unclear. Per the germline V gene, CDR1 is SGHTA and CDR2 is FQGNSA. V gave up 5 bases and J gave up 4 bases, with 8 bases separating them. The CDR3 totals 12 residues. CDR3 residues: CASSPDFYGYTF. Here the CDR3 DNA reads TGTGCCAGCAGCCCTGACTTCTATGGCTACACCTTC.

The V call is TRBV11-2, the J call TRBJ2-1, with a tentative D call TRBD1 (5 bases). The CDR3 is 16 amino acids. Trimming left V 4 bases short and J 0 bases short, with 13 bases between. Germline V gene data show CDR1 as SGHAT and CDR2 as FQNNGV. This CDR3 is CASSSAMGPSYNEQFF. Written as DNA, the CDR3 is TGTGCCAGCAGCTCAGCAATGGGGCCCTCCTACAATGAGCAGTTCTTC.

This clonotype was seen ten or more times. The chain recombines TRBV7-3 with TRBJ2-1; 9 positions match TRBD2. Losses at the gene ends were 3 bases for V and 6 bases for J; bases not matched to a gene: 0. Germline V lookup: CDR1 SGHTA, CDR2 FQGTGA. The CDR3 runs 13 residues. This CDR3 reads CASSFSGSNEQFF. The CDR3 nucleotides are TGTGCCAGCAGCTTTAGCGGGAGCAATGAGCAGTTCTTC.